This TCR beta chain is drawn from a study of T-cell reconstitution after alpha-beta-depleted transplantation in children. TCRbeta library construction was performed incorporating unique molecular identifiers. Each CDR3 protein gets one entry after TCRdb re-called the PCR reads with MiXCR. The profile shows 670,000 or so distinct CDR3 sequences, under 15% of them singletons. Study results and limitations: Approximately two months post-transplant, alpha-beta T cells reportedly originated from several hundred expanded graft clones. The main origin of T-cell counts and diversity one year after transplant was newly produced T cells. Some patients' high day-60 TCRbeta diversity was traced to surviving recipient T cells and thymic progenitors.

The table lists this clonotype with a few counts. Its matching antigen is unknown. Trimming removed 2 bases from V and 2 bases from J; junction bases left unmatched: 13. This CDR3 region has 19 residues. CDR1 SGHNT and CDR2 YYREEE come from the germline V gene (reference sequence). The rearrangement uses TRBV5-4 and TRBJ2-5; 12 nucleotides agree with TRBD2. The sequenced sample was PBMCs, obtained before TCRalphabeta/CD19-depleted stem cell transplant. The TCR was taken from a girl aged 2 to 9 with congenital amegakaryocytic thrombocytopenia, due to receive a stem cell transplant. In nucleotides, the CDR3 is TGTGCCAGCAGCTTAGGATCCAGACTAGCGGGAGAGACACAAGAGACCCAGTACTTC. Translation: CASSLGSRLAGETQETQYF.